These 24 T cell receptor beta chains were sequenced from one sample in a study of T cell repertoires in cytomegalovirus infection. These receptors' targets are unknown. TCRdb re-analysed the reads in MiXCR, keeping a single row per CDR3 protein. The sample records approximately 83,000 distinct CDR3 sequences, 20% to 30% being singletons. Sequencing used CD8+ T cells from cultured PBMCs, obtained from culture after CMV antigen stimulation. The receptors here all came from a human donor in good health (CMV status not recorded). Some clones in this sample may be carry-over from other donors' samples.

This clonotype was detected ten times or more. V usage is TRBV7-9 and J usage is TRBJ2-7; 7 bases are a match to TRBD1. CDR1 and CDR2 (germline): SEHNR, FQNEAQ (reference sequence). This CDR3 is 17 amino acids long. The V and J ends lost 5 bases and 0 bases, in that order; junction bases with no gene match: 13. CDR3 nucleotides: TGTGCCAGCAGCCTCCGGGACAGCGTTTCCTTCTCCTACGAGCAGTACTTC. It codes for CASSLRDSVSFSYEQYF.

This clonotype was picked up many times. This chain uses TRBV30 with TRBJ2-7, with 8 nucleotides matching TRBD1. The germline CDR1 and CDR2 sequences are GTSNPN and SVGIG (reference sequence). This CDR3 has 15 amino acids. Losses at the gene ends were 2 bases for V and 4 bases for J; bases not matched to a gene: 10. Written as DNA, the CDR3 is TGTGCCTGGAGTATGCCGGGACAGGCATCTTACGAGCAGTACTTC. Translating it yields CAWSMPGQASYEQYF. Supplemented by reference TRBV30 and TRBJ2-7, the full variable domain reads SQTIHQWPATLVQPVGSPLSLECTVEGTSNPNLYWYRQAAGRGLQLLFYSVGIGQISSEVPQNLSASRPQDRQFILSSKKLLLSDSGFYLCAWSMPGQASYEQYFGPGTRLTVT.

This clonotype showed up just a few times. The J gene is TRBJ1-4, the V gene TRBV27, with D tentatively TRBD1 (5 bases). The CDR3 is 14 residues long. The V end lost 6 bases, the J end lost 6 bases, and 14 bases lay between the germline ends. Germline CDR1 MNHEY, CDR2 SMNVEV (reference sequence). Here the CDR3 DNA reads TGTGCCAGCAGGTGGACCGGGGCACATGAAAAACTGTTTTTT. Amino acid sequence: CASRWTGAHEKLFF.

V gene TRBV28 combines with J gene TRBJ2-7, with D possibly TRBD1 on 6 matching bases. This CDR3 is 14 amino acids long. The V end lost 5 bases, the J end lost 0 bases, and 11 bases lay between the germline ends. Germline V gene lookup returns CDR1 MDHEN and CDR2 SYDVKM. CDR3 coding DNA: TGTGCCAGCAGTCCCCGGGACAACTCCTACGAGCAGTACTTC. Translated: CASSPRDNSYEQYF.

There are many counts of this clonotype. The chain employs TRBV11-2 and TRBJ2-6, with D possibly matching TRBD1 (6 bases). V lost 1 base and J lost 4, with 20 bases in between. The germline CDR1 and CDR2 sequences are SGHAT and FQNNGV. CDR3 length equals 19 residues. The CDR3, as DNA: TGTGCCAGCAGCTTAGCGACAGGAACTCTAGCTCTGGGGGCCAACGTCCTGACTTTC. Translating it yields CASSLATGTLALGANVLTF.

The chain has TRBV5-4 and TRBJ2-2; 10 bases fit TRBD1. Germline V gene data show CDR1 as SGHNT and CDR2 as YYREEE (reference sequence). After removal of 5 bases from V and 4 bases from J, the junction contained 2 bases not matched to a gene. The CDR3 loop spans 14 amino acids. The CDR3 coding sequence is TGTGCCAGCAGTTGGACAGGGGGCACCGGGGAGCTGTTTTTT. This encodes CASSWTGGTGELFF. Full variable domain (missing parts from reference TRBV5-4 and TRBJ2-2): ETGVTQSPTHLIKTRGQQVTLRCSSQSGHNTVSWYQQALGQGPQFIFQYYREEENGRGNFPPRFSGLQFPNYSSELNVNALELDDSALYLCASSWTGGTGELFFGEGSRLTVL.

V and J are TRBV11-2 and TRBJ1-4, with D possibly being TRBD1 (5 bases). V lost 4 bases, J lost 6 bases, and 9 bases lay in between. The CDR3 contains 13 residues. CDR1 and CDR2 (germline): SGHAT, FQNNGV. CDR3 region: CASSSGADEKLFF. The CDR3 nucleotides are TGTGCCAGCAGCTCCGGGGCGGATGAAAAACTGTTTTTT.

The rearrangement uses TRBV12-3 or TRBV12-4 and TRBJ1-3; D gene uncertain. This CDR3 comprises 14 residues. V was pared by 4 bases and J by 7 bases, with 14 bases between. The CDR3 spells CASSYLRSENTIYF. CDR3 nucleotides: TGTGCCAGCAGTTACCTCAGGTCGGAGAACACCATATATTTT.

V and J are TRBV12-5 and TRBJ1-1; D is undetermined. CDR3 length equals 12 residues. Per germline, CDR1 LGHNT and CDR2 FRNRAP. Trimming took off 5 bases at V and 0 bases at J, with 4 bases between the two ends. CDR3: CASGLLNTEAFF. In DNA form, the CDR3 reads TGTGCTAGTGGTCTCTTGAACACTGAAGCTTTCTTT.

Note on this clonotype: Sequence at one end of the junction differs from germline and may be a read error. V and J are TRBV5-3 and TRBJ2-1; weak D call: TRBD2 (6 bases). TRBV5-3 is an open reading frame whose function is uncertain. The CDR3 has 15 residues. CDR3 nucleotides: TGTGCCAGCAGCTTGAGGAGGGAGACATTCAATGAGCAGTTCTTC. Its translation: CASSLRRETFNEQFF.

This clonotype has just a few counts. The chain has TRBV19 and TRBJ2-5; D ambiguous. The CDR3 loop spans 14 amino acids. Looked up from germline, CDR1 is LNHDA and CDR2 is SQIVND (reference sequence). V lost 3 bases and J lost 0, with 8 bases in between. In nucleotides, the CDR3 is TGTGCCAGTAGTATCGCCTCTTACCAAGAGACCCAGTACTTC. This codes for CASSIASYQETQYF.

V and J are TRBV11-2 and TRBJ2-1, with 11 bases identical to TRBD2. The length of the CDR3 is 17 residues. The junction had 9 bases not matched to a gene; V was cut back by 1 base and J by 7 bases. Germline V CDR1 and CDR2: SGHAT, FQNNGV. The CDR3 DNA reads TGTGCCAGCAGCTTAGGGGTTAGCGGGAGGGCAGAAAATGAGCAGTTCTTC. It encodes CASSLGVSGRAENEQFF. Complete variable domain (other parts from reference TRBV11-2 and TRBJ2-1): EAGVAQSPRYKIIEKRQSVAFWCNPISGHATLYWYQQILGQGPKLLIQFQNNGVVDDSQLPKDRFSAERLKGVDSTLKIQPAKLEDSAVYLCASSLGVSGRAENEQFFGPGTRLTVL.

This clonotype was picked up many times. The chain links TRBV7-2 to TRBJ2-7; weak D call: TRBD2 (5 bases). The CDR3 extends over 15 amino acids. Germline V gene data show CDR1 as SGHTA and CDR2 as FQGNSA. Between the trimmed V and J ends, which lost 1 base and 7 bases, there was a span of 17 bases. The CDR3 loop is CASSLEGRASGEQYF. CDR3 sequence (DNA): TGTGCCAGCAGCTTAGAGGGCCGAGCTTCGGGGGAGCAGTACTTC. The whole variable domain, remainder taken from reference TRBV7-2 and TRBJ2-7, is GAGVSQSPSNKVTEKGKDVELRCDPISGHTALYWYRQSLGQGLEFLIYFQGNSAPDKSGLPSDRFSAERTGGSVSTLTIQRTQQEDSAVYLCASSLEGRASGEQYFGPGTRLTVT.

This clonotype came up many times. The chain links TRBV19 to TRBJ2-7; 7 nucleotides align to TRBD2. Trimming removed 4 bases from V and 2 bases from J; junction bases left unmatched: 11. Germline CDR1 LNHDA, CDR2 SQIVND (reference sequence). The CDR3 covers 16 residues. The CDR3 sequence is CASSKASGGNAYEQYF. The CDR3 DNA reads TGTGCCAGTAGTAAGGCTAGCGGAGGGAACGCCTACGAGCAGTACTTC. The variable domain in full, with the rest retrieved from reference TRBV19 and TRBJ2-7, is DGGITQSPKYLFRKEGQNVTLSCEQNLNHDAMYWYRQDPGQGLRLIYYSQIVNDFQKGDIAEGYSVSREKKESFPLTVTSAQKNPTAFYLCASSKASGGNAYEQYFGPGTRLTVT.

This rearrangement joins TRBV6-1 to TRBJ2-1; no clear D gene. Trimming stripped 5 bases from V and 6 bases from J, with 14 bases between. Germline V gives CDR1 MNHNS, CDR2 SASEGT. This CDR3 is built from 14 residues. DNA of the CDR3: TGTGCCAGCAGTACGAACCTTCCTCCCAATGAGCAGTTCTTC. Its translation is CASSTNLPPNEQFF.

The chain couples TRBV19 to TRBJ1-5, with 10 nucleotides matching TRBD1. From germline, CDR1 is LNHDA and CDR2 SQIVND (reference sequence). The CDR3 length is 15 residues. J lost 4 bases, V lost 4 bases, and 4 bases had no gene match. CDR3 loop: CASSTGQGINQPQHF. In DNA form, the CDR3 reads TGTGCCAGTAGTACGGGACAGGGGATAAATCAGCCCCAGCATTTT. Full variable domain (rest looked up from reference TRBV19 and TRBJ1-5): DGGITQSPKYLFRKEGQNVTLSCEQNLNHDAMYWYRQDPGQGLRLIYYSQIVNDFQKGDIAEGYSVSREKKESFPLTVTSAQKNPTAFYLCASSTGQGINQPQHFGDGTRLSIL.

This clonotype showed up many times. The V call is TRBV7-9, the J call TRBJ2-3; D unresolved. The germline CDR1 and CDR2 sequences are SEHNR and FQNEAQ (reference sequence). The CDR3 spans 12 residues. V lost 5 bases, J lost 5 bases, and 8 bases lay in between. The CDR3 DNA sequence: TGTGCCAGCAGCCAAGCCGGAGATACGCAGTATTTT. This codes for CASSQAGDTQYF.

The J gene is TRBJ2-3, the V gene TRBV6-2 or TRBV6-3; D tentatively fits TRBD1 or TRBD2 (5 bases each). CDR1 is MNHEY and CDR2 is SVGEGT in the germline V gene. There are 16 residues in the CDR3. The V and J ends lost 6 bases and 6 bases respectively, with 22 bases between them. The CDR3 reads CASRHKPGPAKDTQYF. In DNA, the CDR3 is TGTGCCAGCAGGCATAAACCGGGGCCGGCTAAGGATACGCAGTATTTT.

The rearrangement uses TRBV30 and TRBJ2-7; possible D gene TRBD1, 6 bases. The length of the CDR3 is 13 residues. Between the trimmed V and J ends, which lost 2 bases and 3 bases, there was a span of 11 bases. Per germline, CDR1 GTSNPN and CDR2 SVGIG (reference sequence). The CDR3 loop reads CAWSPGTSYEQYF. DNA of the CDR3: TGTGCCTGGAGTCCCGGGACAAGCTACGAGCAGTACTTC.

This clonotype occurred a few times. The chain recombines TRBV2 with TRBJ1-5; D perhaps matches TRBD1 (6 bases). The V end lost 5 bases, the J end lost 0 bases, and 11 bases lay between the germline ends. The germline V gene encodes CDR1 SNHLY and CDR2 FYNNEI. This CDR3 has 15 amino acids. The CDR3 bases are TGTGCCAGCAGTAGGACAGCCCATAGCAATCAGCCCCAGCATTTT. Its protein is CASSRTAHSNQPQHF.

This clonotype was detected only a few times. This rearrangement joins TRBV12-3 or TRBV12-4 to TRBJ2-1, with D maybe TRBD2 (6 bases). V lost 6 bases and J lost 9, with 9 bases in between. This CDR3 comprises 11 residues. The CDR3 region is CASSPSVEQFF. The CDR3, as DNA: TGTGCCAGCAGCCCTAGCGTTGAGCAGTTCTTC.

V is TRBV12-3 or TRBV12-4 and J is TRBJ2-3, with D maybe TRBD2 (6 bases). This CDR3 is built from 18 residues. Deletions cut 5 bases from V and 2 bases from J, with 23 bases between. CDR3 loop: CASSPEGLFFSHTDTQYF. The CDR3, as DNA: TGTGCCAGCAGTCCGGAGGGACTTTTTTTTTCTCACACAGATACGCAGTATTTT.

This clonotype was detected many times. J is TRBJ2-7 and V is TRBV3-1; D ambiguous. The CDR3 consists of 12 residues. V was clipped by 5 bases and J by 2 bases, with 7 bases between them. From germline, CDR1 is LGHDT and CDR2 YNNKEL (reference sequence). DNA for the CDR3: TGTGCCAGCAGCAAGGACCCCTACGAGCAGTACTTC. Amino acid sequence: CASSKDPYEQYF.

V gene TRBV30 combines with J gene TRBJ2-7, with D tentatively TRBD1 or TRBD2 (5 bases each). The CDR3 runs 13 residues. Trimming took off 1 base at V and 3 bases at J, with 10 bases between the two ends. Germline CDR1 reads GTSNPN; CDR2 reads SVGIG (reference sequence). This CDR3 reads CAWSAGPIYEQYF. The CDR3 DNA sequence: TGTGCCTGGAGTGCGGGGCCCATCTACGAGCAGTACTTC.